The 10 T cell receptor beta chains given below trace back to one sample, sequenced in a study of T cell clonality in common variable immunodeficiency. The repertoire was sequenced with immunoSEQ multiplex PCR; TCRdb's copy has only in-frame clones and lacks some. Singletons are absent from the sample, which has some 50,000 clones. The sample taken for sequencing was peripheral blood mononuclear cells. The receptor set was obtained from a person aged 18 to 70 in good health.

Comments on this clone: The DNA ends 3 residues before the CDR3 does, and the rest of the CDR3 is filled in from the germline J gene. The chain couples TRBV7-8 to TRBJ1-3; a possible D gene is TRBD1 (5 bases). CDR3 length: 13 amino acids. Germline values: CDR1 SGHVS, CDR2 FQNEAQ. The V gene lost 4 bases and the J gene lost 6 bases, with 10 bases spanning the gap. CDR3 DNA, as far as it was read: TGTGCCAGCAGCTGGGGCAACACAAACACC. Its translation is CASSWGNTNT. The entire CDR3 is CASSWGNTNTIYF.

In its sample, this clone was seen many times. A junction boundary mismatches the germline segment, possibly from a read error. CDR3 protein: CASSQVWPTGELFF. The sequenced CDR3 bases are TGCGCCAGCAGCCAAGTCTGGCCCACCGGGGAG. V and J are TRBV4-2 and TRBJ2-2; unclear D gene. The read gets to within 3 residues of the CDR3 end, and the germline J gene fills in the rest. The CDR3 is 14 amino acids. Germline V CDR1 and CDR2: LGHNA, YNFKEQ.

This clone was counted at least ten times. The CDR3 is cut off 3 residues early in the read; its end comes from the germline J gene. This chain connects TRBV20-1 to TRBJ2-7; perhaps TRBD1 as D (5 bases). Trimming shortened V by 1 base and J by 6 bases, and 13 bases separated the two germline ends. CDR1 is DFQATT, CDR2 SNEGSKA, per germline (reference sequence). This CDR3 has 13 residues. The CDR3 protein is CSARARTHSEQYF. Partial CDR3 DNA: TGCAGTGCTAGAGCCAGGACACACTCCGAG.

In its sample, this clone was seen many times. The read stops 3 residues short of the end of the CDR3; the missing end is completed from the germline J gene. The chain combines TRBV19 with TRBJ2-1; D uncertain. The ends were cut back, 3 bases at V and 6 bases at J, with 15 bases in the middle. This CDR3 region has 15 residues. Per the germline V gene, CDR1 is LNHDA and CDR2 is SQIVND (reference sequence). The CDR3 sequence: CASSMGRSLFNEQFF. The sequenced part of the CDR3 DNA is TGTGCCAGTAGTATGGGCAGGAGCCTCTTCAATGAG.

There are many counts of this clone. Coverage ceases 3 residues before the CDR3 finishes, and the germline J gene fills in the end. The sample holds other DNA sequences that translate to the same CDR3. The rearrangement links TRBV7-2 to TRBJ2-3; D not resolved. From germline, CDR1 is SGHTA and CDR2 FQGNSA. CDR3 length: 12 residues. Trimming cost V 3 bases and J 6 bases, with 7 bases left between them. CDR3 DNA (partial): TGTGCCAGCAGCTTGGCCAGGGATACG. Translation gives CASSLARDT. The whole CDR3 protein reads CASSLARDTQYF.

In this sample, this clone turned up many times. The CDR3 protein is CASSRRGLAGSDTQYF. The part of the CDR3 DNA that was read is TGTGCCAGCAGCCGCCGGGGACTAGCAGGTTCGGATACG. The gene calls are TRBV13 and TRBJ2-3; 9 positions match TRBD2. The read halts 3 residues ahead of the CDR3 end, with the missing end drawn from the germline J gene. This CDR3 is built from 16 residues. Germline CDR1 PRHDT, CDR2 FYEKMQ (reference sequence). Trimming at V came to 5 bases and at J to 6 bases, leaving 12 bases not matched to a gene.

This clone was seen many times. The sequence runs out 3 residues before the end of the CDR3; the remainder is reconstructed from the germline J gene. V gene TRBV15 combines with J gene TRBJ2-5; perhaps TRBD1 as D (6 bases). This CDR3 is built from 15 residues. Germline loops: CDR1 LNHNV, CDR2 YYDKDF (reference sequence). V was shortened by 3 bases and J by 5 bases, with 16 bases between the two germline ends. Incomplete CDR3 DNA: TGTGCCACCAGCAGGAGGTTCTTTCAGGGGGAGACC. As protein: CATSRRFFQGET. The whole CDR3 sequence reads CATSRRFFQGETQYF.

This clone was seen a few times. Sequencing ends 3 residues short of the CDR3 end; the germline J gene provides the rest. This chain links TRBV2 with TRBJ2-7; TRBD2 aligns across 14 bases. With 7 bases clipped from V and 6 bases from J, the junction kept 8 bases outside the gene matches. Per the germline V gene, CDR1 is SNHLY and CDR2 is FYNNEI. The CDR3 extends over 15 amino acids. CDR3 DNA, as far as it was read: TGTGCCAGCACGTCCGGACTAGCGGGGGGTATCGAG. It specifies CASTSGLAGGIE. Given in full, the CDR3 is CASTSGLAGGIEQYF.

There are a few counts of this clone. The DNA read from the CDR3 is TGTGCCAGCTCACCAGGTAGCAATCGGCCG. Protein sequence: CASSPGSNRP. The full CDR3 is CASSPGSNRPQYF. The chain has TRBV18 and TRBJ2-3; unclear D gene. The read gets to within 3 residues of the CDR3 end, and the germline J gene fills in the rest. The CDR3 is made up of 13 amino acids. Germline V gene data show CDR1 as KGHSH and CDR2 as LQKENI.

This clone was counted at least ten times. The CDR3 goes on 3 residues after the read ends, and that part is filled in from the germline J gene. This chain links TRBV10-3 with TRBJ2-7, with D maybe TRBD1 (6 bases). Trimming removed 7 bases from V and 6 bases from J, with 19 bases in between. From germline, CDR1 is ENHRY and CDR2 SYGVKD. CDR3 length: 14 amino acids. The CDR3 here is CAITDRDMRSEQYF. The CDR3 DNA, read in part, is TGTGCCATCACGGACCGGGACATGAGGTCCGAG.